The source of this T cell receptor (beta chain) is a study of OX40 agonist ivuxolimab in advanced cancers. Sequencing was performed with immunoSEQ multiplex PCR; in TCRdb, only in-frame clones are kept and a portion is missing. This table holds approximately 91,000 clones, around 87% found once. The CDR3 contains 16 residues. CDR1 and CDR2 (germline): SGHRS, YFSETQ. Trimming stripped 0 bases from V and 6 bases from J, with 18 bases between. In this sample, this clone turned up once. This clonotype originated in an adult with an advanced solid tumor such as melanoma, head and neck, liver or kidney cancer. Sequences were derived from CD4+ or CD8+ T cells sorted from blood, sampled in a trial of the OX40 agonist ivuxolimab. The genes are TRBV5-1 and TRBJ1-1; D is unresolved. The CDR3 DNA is TGCGCCAGCAGCTTGGGGCCTCGATCTGCTTCTGCTGAAGCTTTCTTT. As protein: CASSLGPRSASAEAFF.